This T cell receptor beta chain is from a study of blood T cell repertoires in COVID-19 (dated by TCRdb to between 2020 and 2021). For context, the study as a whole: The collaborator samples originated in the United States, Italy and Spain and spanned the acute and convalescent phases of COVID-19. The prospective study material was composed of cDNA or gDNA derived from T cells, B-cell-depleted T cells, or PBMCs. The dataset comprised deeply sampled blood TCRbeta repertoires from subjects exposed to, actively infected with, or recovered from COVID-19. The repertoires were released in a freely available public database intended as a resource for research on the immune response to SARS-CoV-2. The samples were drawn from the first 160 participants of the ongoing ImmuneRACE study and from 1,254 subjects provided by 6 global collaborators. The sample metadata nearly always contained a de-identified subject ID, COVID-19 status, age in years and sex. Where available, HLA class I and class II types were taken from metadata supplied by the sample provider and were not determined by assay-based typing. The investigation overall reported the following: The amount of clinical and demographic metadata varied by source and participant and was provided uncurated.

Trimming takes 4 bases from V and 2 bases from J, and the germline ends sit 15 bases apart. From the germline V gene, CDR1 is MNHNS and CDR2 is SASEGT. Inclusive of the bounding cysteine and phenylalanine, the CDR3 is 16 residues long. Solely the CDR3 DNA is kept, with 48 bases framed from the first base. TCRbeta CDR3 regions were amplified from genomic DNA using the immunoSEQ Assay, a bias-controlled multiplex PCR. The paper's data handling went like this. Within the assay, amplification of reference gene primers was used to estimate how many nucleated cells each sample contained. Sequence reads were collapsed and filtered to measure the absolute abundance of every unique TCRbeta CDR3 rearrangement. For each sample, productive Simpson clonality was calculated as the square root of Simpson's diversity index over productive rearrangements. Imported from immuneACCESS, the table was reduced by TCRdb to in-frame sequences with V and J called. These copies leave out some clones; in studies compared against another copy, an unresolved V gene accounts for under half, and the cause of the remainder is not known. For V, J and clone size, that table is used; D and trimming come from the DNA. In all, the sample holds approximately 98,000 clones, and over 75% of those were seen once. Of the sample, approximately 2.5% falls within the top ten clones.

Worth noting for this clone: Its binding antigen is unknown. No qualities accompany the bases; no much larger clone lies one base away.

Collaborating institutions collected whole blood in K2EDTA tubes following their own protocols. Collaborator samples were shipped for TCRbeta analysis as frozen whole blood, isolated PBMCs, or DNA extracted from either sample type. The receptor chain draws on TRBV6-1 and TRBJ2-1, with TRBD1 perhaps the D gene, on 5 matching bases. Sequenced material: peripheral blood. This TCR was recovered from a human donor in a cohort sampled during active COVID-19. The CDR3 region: CASSVGIGAPYNEQFF. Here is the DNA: TGTGCCAGCAGTGTGGGGATTGGGGCCCCCTACAATGAGCAGTTCTTC.